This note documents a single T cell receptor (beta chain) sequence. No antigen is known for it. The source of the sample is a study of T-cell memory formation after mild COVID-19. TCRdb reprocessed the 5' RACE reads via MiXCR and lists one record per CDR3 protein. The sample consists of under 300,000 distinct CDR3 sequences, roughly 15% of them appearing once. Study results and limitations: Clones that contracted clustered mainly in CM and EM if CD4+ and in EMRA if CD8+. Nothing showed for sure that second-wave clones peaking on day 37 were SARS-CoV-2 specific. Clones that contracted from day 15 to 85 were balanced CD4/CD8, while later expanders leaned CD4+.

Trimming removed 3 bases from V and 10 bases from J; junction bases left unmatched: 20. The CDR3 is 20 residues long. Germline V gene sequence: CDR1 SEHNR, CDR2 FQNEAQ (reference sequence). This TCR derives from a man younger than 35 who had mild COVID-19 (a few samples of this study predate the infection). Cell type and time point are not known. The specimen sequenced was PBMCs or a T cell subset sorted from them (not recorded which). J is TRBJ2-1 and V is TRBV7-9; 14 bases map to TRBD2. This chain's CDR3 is CASSFVAGTSGGPEDGEQFF. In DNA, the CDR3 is TGTGCCAGCAGCTTCGTCGCCGGGACTAGCGGGGGACCGGAGGACGGCGAGCAGTTCTTC.